The 30 T cell receptor beta chains below were found in one sample sequenced in a study of T cell responses to AZD1222 COVID-19 vaccine. Clones were sequenced by immunoSEQ multiplex PCR, and TCRdb holds only the in-frame ones, with some missing. The repertoire has over 120,000 clones, 80% to 90% of them found once; the top ten carry more than 1.5%. Sequenced here: peripheral blood, sampled on day 0 of AZD1222 vaccination. The source is an adult in good health.

This chain uses TRBV19 with TRBJ1-5; D may be TRBD1 (5 bases). Deletions cut 4 bases from V and 2 bases from J, with 9 bases between. The germline V gene encodes CDR1 LNHDA and CDR2 SQIVND (reference sequence). The CDR3 is made up of 14 amino acids. The CDR3 DNA sequence: TGTGCCAGTAGTAGTGGGGCACGCAATCAGCCCCAGCATTTT. Its protein is CASSSGARNQPQHF.

The CDR3 DNA sequence: TGTGCCAGCAGCCAAGGGGCCCTCCGAGGTGGCTACACCTTC. It yields the protein CASSQGALRGGYTF. This chain links TRBV5-5 with TRBJ1-2, with TRBD1 as a possible D gene (5 bases). V was shortened by 4 bases and J by 7 bases, with 17 bases between the two germline ends. This CDR3 region has 14 residues. The germline V gene has CDR1 SGHKS and CDR2 YYEKEE (reference sequence).

The V call is TRBV7-2, the J call TRBJ2-5, with D hard to call. CDR1 and CDR2 from the germline V gene are SGHTA and FQGNSA. The CDR3 is 14 amino acids. The V end lost 0 bases, the J end lost 4 bases, and 9 bases lay between the germline ends. The CDR3 bases are TGTGCCAGCAGCTTAGCGGGGTTTCGAGAGACCCAGTACTTC. Translated: CASSLAGFRETQYF.

This clone has just a few counts. This sequence joins TRBV3-1 (or the pseudogene TRBV3-2) and TRBJ1-2; TRBD1 matches 8 bases. CDR1 and CDR2 from the germline V gene are LGHDT and YNNKEL (reference sequence). The CDR3 sequence is 14 residues long. Trimming cost V 3 bases and J 7 bases; bases outside gene matches: 7. CDR3 protein: CASSQRTGRFGYTF. CDR3 DNA sequence: TGTGCCAGCAGCCAGAGGACAGGGAGGTTTGGCTACACCTTC.

The chain carries TRBV4-2 and TRBJ1-4; D might be TRBD1 (5 bases). Trimming stripped 1 base from V and 8 bases from J, with 11 bases between. CDR1 is LGHNA and CDR2 is YNFKEQ in the germline V gene. This CDR3 comprises 14 residues. The CDR3 spells CASSQGEGREKLFF. For the CDR3, the DNA is TGTGCCAGCAGCCAAGGGGAGGGGAGGGAAAAACTGTTTTTT.

This clone was seen only once. Written as DNA, the CDR3 is TGTGCCAGCAGCCAAGGGGTGACACCAACCTACAATGAGCAGTTCTTC. Its protein is CASSQGVTPTYNEQFF. The V gene is TRBV14, the J gene TRBJ2-1, with D unresolved. The CDR3 has 16 residues. Germline V gene lookup returns CDR1 SGHDN and CDR2 FVKESK. Trimming removed 1 base at V and 2 bases at J, with 12 bases between. Together with reference TRBV14 and TRBJ2-1, the CDR3 gives the full variable domain: EAGVTQFPSHSVIEKGQTVTLRCDPISGHDNLYWYRRVMGKEIKFLLHFVKESKQDESGMPNNRFLAERTGGTYSTLKVQPAELEDSGVYFCASSQGVTPTYNEQFFGPGTRLTVL.

V is TRBV2 and J is TRBJ1-2; D remains ambiguous. The germline gives CDR1 SNHLY, CDR2 FYNNEI. Trimming stripped 7 bases from V and 8 bases from J, with 14 bases between. The CDR3 is 12 amino acids. The CDR3 coding sequence is TGTGCCAGCACTCCCGGGGATCGGGGCTACACCTTC. Its translation: CASTPGDRGYTF.

The J gene is TRBJ2-2, the V gene TRBV9; no reliable D call. The CDR3 extends over 14 amino acids. V was pared by 4 bases and J by 6 bases, with 13 bases between. Germline loops: CDR1 SGDLS, CDR2 YYNGEE. As DNA, the CDR3 is TGTGCCAGCAGCCCCTCCTCTGGCGCCGGGGAGCTGTTTTTT. Its translation is CASSPSSGAGELFF.

This chain uses TRBV6-2 or TRBV6-3 with TRBJ1-2, with 10 nucleotides matching TRBD1. Germline CDR1 MNHEY, CDR2 SVGEGT. The CDR3 sequence is 15 residues long. After removal of 0 bases from V and 4 bases from J, the junction contained 2 bases not matched to a gene. CDR3 DNA: TGTGCCAGCAGTTACTCGACAGGGGGCCCCTATGGCTACACCTTC. It encodes CASSYSTGGPYGYTF.

J is TRBJ2-2 and V is TRBV30; no reliable D call. Trimming left V 1 base short and J 5 bases short, with 2 bases between. The CDR3 is made up of 11 amino acids. Germline V CDR1 and CDR2: GTSNPN, SVGIG (reference sequence). CDR3 protein: CAWSETGELFF. CDR3 nucleotide sequence: TGTGCCTGGAGTGAAACCGGGGAGCTGTTTTTT. Looking up the rest from reference TRBV30 and TRBJ2-2 gives the full variable domain: SQTIHQWPATLVQPVGSPLSLECTVEGTSNPNLYWYRQAAGRGLQLLFYSVGIGQISSEVPQNLSASRPQDRQFILSSKKLLLSDSGFYLCAWSETGELFFGEGSRLTVL.

The CDR3 region has the DNA TGTGCCACCAGTGACGGGACAGGGCCCAATCAGCCCCAGCATTTT. Translation: CATSDGTGPNQPQHF. The chain uses TRBV24-1 and TRBJ1-5, with 9 positions matching TRBD1. V lost 4 bases and J lost 3; bases outside the gene matches: 3. Per germline, CDR1 KGHDR and CDR2 SFDVKD. The CDR3 extends over 15 amino acids.

This chain connects TRBV7-2 to TRBJ2-7; 9 bases align to TRBD2. Germline V gene lookup returns CDR1 SGHTA and CDR2 FQGNSA. The CDR3 contains 15 residues. The J segment lost 3 bases and the V segment lost 0 bases, leaving 3 bases of the junction unmatched. The CDR3 spells CASSLATSGYYEQYF. CDR3 nucleotide sequence: TGTGCCAGCAGCTTAGCTACTAGCGGGTACTACGAGCAGTACTTC.

CDR3 sequence reads: CATSRVGEDEQYF. The CDR3 nucleotides read TGTGCCACCAGCAGAGTTGGAGAGGACGAGCAGTACTTC. The rearrangement uses TRBV15 and TRBJ2-7; no clear D gene. Looked up from germline, CDR1 is LNHNV and CDR2 is YYDKDF (reference sequence). Trimming removed 1 base at V and 5 bases at J, with 9 bases between. The CDR3 length is 13 residues. Combining the CDR3 with reference TRBV15 and TRBJ2-7 gives the whole variable domain DAMVIQNPRYQVTQFGKPVTLSCSQTLNHNVMYWYQQKSSQAPKLLFHYYDKDFNNEADTPDNFQSRRPNTSFCFLDIRSPGLGDTAMYLCATSRVGEDEQYFGPGTRLTVT.

The genes are TRBV19 and TRBJ1-4; D remains ambiguous. The V gene's germline CDR1 is LNHDA and CDR2 SQIVND (reference sequence). V lost 3 bases to trimming and J lost 0 bases, with 5 bases between them. There are 14 residues in the CDR3. This CDR3 reads CASSIIATNEKLFF. Written as DNA, the CDR3 is TGTGCCAGTAGTATCATTGCAACTAATGAAAAACTGTTTTTT. Full variable domain (outside the CDR3, taken from reference TRBV19 and TRBJ1-4): DGGITQSPKYLFRKEGQNVTLSCEQNLNHDAMYWYRQDPGQGLRLIYYSQIVNDFQKGDIAEGYSVSREKKESFPLTVTSAQKNPTAFYLCASSIIATNEKLFFGSGTQLSVL.

The V and J genes are TRBV4-2 and TRBJ1-6, with 9 bases that match TRBD1. Trimming took 2 bases from V and 10 from J; bases not matched to a gene: 15. CDR1 and CDR2 from the germline V gene are LGHNA and YNFKEQ. The CDR3 loop spans 18 amino acids. This CDR3 is CASSQRIREDRGGSPLHF. In DNA, the CDR3 is TGTGCCAGCAGCCAAAGGATACGAGAGGACAGGGGAGGATCACCCCTCCACTTT.

J is TRBJ2-1 and V is TRBV12-3 or TRBV12-4; 7 bases align to TRBD2. The CDR3 has 13 residues. V trimming: 6 bases; J trimming: 3 bases; junction bases outside the gene matches: 2. CDR3 protein: CASSGRRYNEQFF. CDR3 in DNA: TGTGCCAGCAGCGGGAGGCGCTACAATGAGCAGTTCTTC.

The J gene is TRBJ2-1, the V gene TRBV7-2; 8 nucleotides agree with TRBD2. Germline V lookup: CDR1 SGHTA, CDR2 FQGNSA. The CDR3 has 14 amino acids. The trim removed 5 bases at V and 8 bases at J, leaving 8 bases unmatched. The DNA of the CDR3 is TGTGCCAGCAGCCCCGGGAGGGGGATGTATGAGCAGTTCTTC. Translated: CASSPGRGMYEQFF.

CDR3 nucleotides: TGTGCCAGCAGCTTGGGGGACAGGGGCAACTATGGCTACACCTTC. Translated: CASSLGDRGNYGYTF. The chain has TRBV5-5 and TRBJ1-2; the match to TRBD1 covers 10 bases. V lost 0 bases and J lost 2; bases outside the gene matches: 1. This CDR3 is built from 15 residues. Looked up from germline, CDR1 is SGHKS and CDR2 is YYEKEE (reference sequence).

V gene TRBV5-6 combines with J gene TRBJ1-1; D gene ambiguous. Germline V gene sequence: CDR1 SGHDT, CDR2 YYEEEE. This CDR3 contains 15 residues. V gave up 0 bases and J gave up 3 bases, with 12 bases separating them. CDR3 nucleotide sequence: TGTGCCAGCAGCTTGGTTTATGAGTTGGACACTGAAGCTTTCTTT. This sequence encodes CASSLVYELDTEAFF.

The chain employs TRBV2 and TRBJ2-3; D is unclear. V dropped 7 bases and J dropped 1 base, with 6 bases sitting between them. CDR1 is SNHLY, CDR2 FYNNEI, per germline. The CDR3 is 12 residues long. CDR3 sequence: CASKDRTDTQYF. In DNA form, the CDR3 reads TGTGCCAGCAAGGACCGCACAGATACGCAGTATTTT.

This chain joins TRBV27 and TRBJ1-4; no firm D call. Germline lookup yields CDR1 MNHEY and CDR2 SMNVEV (reference sequence). The CDR3 extends over 14 amino acids. V was cut by 4 bases and J by 7 bases, with 13 bases left in between. The DNA for the CDR3 is TGTGCCAGCAGTTCTCCGGGCGGTGGTGAAAAACTGTTTTTT. It specifies CASSSPGGGEKLFF.

The chain has TRBV30 and TRBJ1-1; D gene ambiguous. CDR3 length: 10 amino acids. Germline V lookup: CDR1 GTSNPN, CDR2 SVGIG (reference sequence). V gave up 3 bases and J gave up 9 bases, with 8 bases separating them. The CDR3 DNA is TGTGCCTGGAGACTCACCCAAGCTTTCTTT. Translation gives CAWRLTQAFF.

The chain is built from TRBV6-5 and TRBJ1-5; D gene uncertain. V lost 5 bases and J lost 3, with 14 bases in between. The CDR3 has 15 residues. In germline, CDR1 is MNHEY, CDR2 SVGAGI. The CDR3 nucleotides read TGTGCCAGCAGTCAACAGAAGGGTGCCAATCAGCCCCAGCATTTT. Amino acid sequence: CASSQQKGANQPQHF.

This clone was seen once. The CDR3 spells CASTYLYDQETQYF. CDR3 nucleotides: TGTGCCAGCACGTACCTCTACGACCAAGAGACCCAGTACTTC. This rearrangement joins TRBV7-8 to TRBJ2-5; D is undetermined. CDR3 length: 14 residues. Trimming left V 7 bases short and J 0 bases short, with 12 bases between. In germline, CDR1 is SGHVS, CDR2 FQNEAQ.

The genes are TRBV5-1 and TRBJ2-2; TRBD1 matches at 7 bases. Germline V gene data show CDR1 as SGHRS and CDR2 as YFSETQ. The junction had 2 bases not matched to a gene; V was cut back by 2 bases and J by 4 bases. There are 14 residues in the CDR3. CDR3 sequence: CASSLTGVTGELFF. CDR3 in DNA: TGCGCCAGCAGCTTAACAGGGGTCACCGGGGAGCTGTTTTTT.

The rearrangement links TRBV5-1 to TRBJ2-3; the match to TRBD1 covers 9 bases. The ends lost 9 bases at V and 3 bases at J; junction bases unmatched: 5. CDR3 length equals 13 residues. The germline gives CDR1 SGHRS, CDR2 YFSETQ. CDR3 in amino acids: CATGTGSTDTQYF. In DNA form, the CDR3 reads TGCGCCACCGGGACAGGGAGTACAGATACGCAGTATTTT.

J is TRBJ1-2 and V is TRBV11-2; possible D gene TRBD1, 6 bases. Germline CDR1 and CDR2: SGHAT and FQNNGV. The CDR3 is 14 residues long. Trimming stripped 3 bases from V and 7 bases from J, with 15 bases between. The CDR3, as DNA: TGTGCCAGCAGCTTGGTCCTACAGGGACGTGGCTACACCTTC. This sequence encodes CASSLVLQGRGYTF.

This clone was counted a single time. CDR3 nucleotide sequence: TGTGCCAGCAGCCTGCTTACAGGGGCGGGTGAAAAACTGTTTTTT. It codes for CASSLLTGAGEKLFF. The chain joins TRBV3-1 (or the pseudogene TRBV3-2) to TRBJ1-4; 7 bases fit TRBD1. V dropped 4 bases and J dropped 7; count of bases not matched to a gene: 9. From germline, CDR1 is LGHDT and CDR2 YNNKEL (reference sequence). The CDR3 contains 15 residues.

The rearrangement uses TRBV27 and TRBJ2-3; D not certain. The CDR3 is 12 amino acids. CDR1 MNHEY and CDR2 SMNVEV come from the germline V gene (reference sequence). Trimming took off 6 bases at V and 4 bases at J, with 8 bases between the two ends. CDR3 in amino acids: CASSPGSDTQYF. In DNA form, the CDR3 reads TGTGCCAGCAGCCCTGGATCAGATACGCAGTATTTT.

CDR3 bases: TGCGCCAGCAGCTTGGTCTCGGGGGTGAACACTGAAGCTTTCTTT. Translated: CASSLVSGVNTEAFF. The V gene is TRBV5-1, the J gene TRBJ1-1, with D possibly TRBD1 on 5 matching bases. Trimming took 0 bases from V and 0 from J, leaving 9 bases between them. The V gene's germline CDR1 is SGHRS and CDR2 YFSETQ. The CDR3 is made up of 15 amino acids.